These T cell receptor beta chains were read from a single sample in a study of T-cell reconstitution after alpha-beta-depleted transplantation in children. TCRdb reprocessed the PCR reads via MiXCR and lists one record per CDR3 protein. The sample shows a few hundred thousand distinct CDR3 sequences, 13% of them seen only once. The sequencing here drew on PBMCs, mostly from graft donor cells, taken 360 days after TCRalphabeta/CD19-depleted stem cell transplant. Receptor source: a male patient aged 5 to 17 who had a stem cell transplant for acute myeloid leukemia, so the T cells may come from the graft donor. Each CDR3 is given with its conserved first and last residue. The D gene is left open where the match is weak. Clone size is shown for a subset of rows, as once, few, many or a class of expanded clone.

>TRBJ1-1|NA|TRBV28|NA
TGTGCCAGCAGTGTGGCCCCCGGGGCCACTGAAGCTTTCTTT
CASSVAPGATEAFF
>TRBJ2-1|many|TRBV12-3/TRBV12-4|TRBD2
TGTGCCAGCAGTTTAGCGAAGGGTAGCGGGAGACGCAATGAGCAGTTCTTC
CASSLAKGSGRRNEQFF
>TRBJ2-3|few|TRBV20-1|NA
TGCAGTGCTAGAGTGGGGACTTGGGGGGTTACGCAGTATTTT
CSARVGTWGVTQYF
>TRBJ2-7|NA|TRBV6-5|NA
TGTGCCAGCAGTTACTCCCGGGACTCCGGCTACGAGCAGTACTTC
CASSYSRDSGYEQYF
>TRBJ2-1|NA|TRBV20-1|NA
TGCAGTGCTAGAGATAAGCTGGCAGGGACGTACAATGAGCAGTTCTTC
CSARDKLAGTYNEQFF
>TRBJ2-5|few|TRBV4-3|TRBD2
TGCGCCAGCAGCCCGGCGGGGGTGCAAGAGACCCAGTACTTC
CASSPAGVQETQYF
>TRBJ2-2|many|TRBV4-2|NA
TGTGCCAGCAGCCAAGATCTCCTACAGGGTCTGGTGGTCACCGGGGAGCTGTTTTTT
CASSQDLLQGLVVTGELFF
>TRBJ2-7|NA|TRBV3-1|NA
TGTGCCAGCAGCCAAGTTCCGTCGGGGGAGCAGTACTTC
CASSQVPSGEQYF
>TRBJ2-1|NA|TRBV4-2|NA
TGTGCCAGCAGCCAAGATGGACTAGAGGGGACAAATGAGCAGTTCTTC
CASSQDGLEGTNEQFF
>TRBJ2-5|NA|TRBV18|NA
TGTGCCACCCAAGGCAGCCAAGAGACCCAGTACTTC
CATQGSQETQYF
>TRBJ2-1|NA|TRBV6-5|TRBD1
TGTGCCAGCAGTTGGGGACAGGGGGCGGGGTCCTACAATGAGCAGTTCTTC
CASSWGQGAGSYNEQFF
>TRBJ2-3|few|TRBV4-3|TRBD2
TGCGCCAGCAGCCAAGATAGGGGGACTAGCCGACCCACAGATACGCAGTATTTT
CASSQDRGTSRPTDTQYF
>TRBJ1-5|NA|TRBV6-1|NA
TGTGCCAGCAGTCTTCTTTACAATCAGCCCCAGCATTTT
CASSLLYNQPQHF
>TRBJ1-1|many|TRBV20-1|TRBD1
TGCAGTGCTAGAGCGGGGACAGGTGGCACTGAAGCTTTCTTT
CSARAGTGGTEAFF
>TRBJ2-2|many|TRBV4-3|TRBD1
TGCGCCAGCAGCCAAGCCCTGAGGGGGCGCATACCAACCTACACCGGGGAGCTGTTTTTT
CASSQALRGRIPTYTGELFF
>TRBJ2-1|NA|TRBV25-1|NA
TGTGCCAGCCCTTTTGTGTGGAGCTCCTACAATGAGCAGTTCTTC
CASPFVWSSYNEQFF
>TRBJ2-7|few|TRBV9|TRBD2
TGTGCCAGCAGCGTAGGAGGCGGGAGGGGTGAGCAGTACTTC
CASSVGGGRGEQYF
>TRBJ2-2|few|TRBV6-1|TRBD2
TGTGCCAGCAGCTTCGAAGGACTAGCGGCGAACACCGGGGAGCTGTTTTTT
CASSFEGLAANTGELFF
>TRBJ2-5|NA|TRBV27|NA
TGTGCCAGCAGTTCCCGCGTCACGCAGCAAGAGACCCAGTACTTC
CASSSRVTQQETQYF
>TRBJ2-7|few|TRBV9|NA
TGTGCCAGCAGCGTAGGGGGGGACGCCTACGAGCAGTACTTC
CASSVGGDAYEQYF
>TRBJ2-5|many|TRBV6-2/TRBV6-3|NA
TGTGCCAGCAAGGAGGAGACCCAGTACTTC
CASKEETQYF
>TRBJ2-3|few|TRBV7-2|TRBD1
TGTGCCAGCAGCTTAGGGCTTTCCGGGACAGGGGGTTCAGATACGCAGTATTTT
CASSLGLSGTGGSDTQYF
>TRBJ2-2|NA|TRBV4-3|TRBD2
TGCGCCAGCAGCCAGACTGCGGGAGGCCGTGGCACCGGGGAGCTGTTTTTT
CASSQTAGGRGTGELFF
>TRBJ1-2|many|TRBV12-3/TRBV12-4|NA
TGTGCCAGCAGCCGGACAGAGGCTGGCTACACCTTC
CASSRTEAGYTF
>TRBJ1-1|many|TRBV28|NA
TGTGCCAGCAGTCGTAACAGGGAGGGCACTGAAGCTTTCTTT
CASSRNREGTEAFF
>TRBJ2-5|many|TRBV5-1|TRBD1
TGCGCCAGCAGCCGGGGCCCAGGGGGCTTAGAGACCCAGTACTTC
CASSRGPGGLETQYF
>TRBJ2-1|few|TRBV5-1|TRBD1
TGCGCCAGCAGCTTGGCAAGGACAGGGTGGAATGAGCAGTTCTTC
CASSLARTGWNEQFF
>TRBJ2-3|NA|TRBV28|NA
TGTGCCAGCAGCCCCTCCAGGGGACGGACAGATACGCAGTATTTT
CASSPSRGRTDTQYF
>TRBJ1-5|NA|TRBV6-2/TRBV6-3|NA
TGTGCCAGCAGTTACGAGGGTATGCGCAATCAGCCCCAGCATTTT
CASSYEGMRNQPQHF
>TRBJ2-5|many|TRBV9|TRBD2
TGTGCCAGCAGCCCGGGACTAGCGGGACTCCCGGGGGAGACCCAGTACTTC
CASSPGLAGLPGETQYF
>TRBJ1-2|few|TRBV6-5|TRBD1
TGTGCCAGCAGTTCGTTCGGGACAGGGGATGGAGGCTACACCTTC
CASSSFGTGDGGYTF
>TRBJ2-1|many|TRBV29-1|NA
TGCAGCGTAAGGGCGTCCAGAAAATCCTACAATGAGCAGTTCTTC
CSVRASRKSYNEQFF
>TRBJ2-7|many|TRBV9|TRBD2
TGTGCCAGCAGCCCAGGACTAGCGGGATGGGGGGAGCAGTACTTC
CASSPGLAGWGEQYF
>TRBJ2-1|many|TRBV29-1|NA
TGCAGCGTCCCCCGCGCAGGGGTAGCGCCGTACAATGAGCAGTTCTTC
CSVPRAGVAPYNEQFF
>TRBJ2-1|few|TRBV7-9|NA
TGTGCCAGCACCCCGGGATCCTACAATGAGCAGTTCTTC
CASTPGSYNEQFF
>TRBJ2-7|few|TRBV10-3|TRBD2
TGTGCCATCAGTGAAGGTAGCGGGGCCTTAGACGAGCAGTACTTC
CAISEGSGALDEQYF
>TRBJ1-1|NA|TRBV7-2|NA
TGTGCCAGCAGCCCTACAGGTAGACTGAAAGCTTTCTTT
CASSPTGRLKAFF
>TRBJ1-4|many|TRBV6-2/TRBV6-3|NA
TGTGCCAGCAGCGGTGAAAATGAAAAACTGTTTTTT
CASSGENEKLFF
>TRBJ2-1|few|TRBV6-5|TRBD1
TGTGCCAGCAGTTACTCCGGGACAGGGGTCAACAATGAGCAGTTCTTC
CASSYSGTGVNNEQFF
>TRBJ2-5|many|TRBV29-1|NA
TGCAGCGTTGGGGGTCCCAACCAAGAGACCCAGTACTTC
CSVGGPNQETQYF
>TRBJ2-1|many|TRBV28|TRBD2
TGTGCCAGCAGTATTGGACTAGCGGGAGTAATTTACAATGAGCAGTTCTTC
CASSIGLAGVIYNEQFF
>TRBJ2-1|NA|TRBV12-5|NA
TGTGCTAGTGGGCCAGGGGTATGGGGAAATGAGCAGTTCTTC
CASGPGVWGNEQFF
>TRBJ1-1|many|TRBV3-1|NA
TGTGCCAGCAGCCACTCGGGGTGGCACACTGAAGCTTTCTTT
CASSHSGWHTEAFF
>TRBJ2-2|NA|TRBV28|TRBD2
TGTGCCAGCAGACCCGGACTAGCGGTACCGGGCACCGGGGAGCTGTTTTTT
CASRPGLAVPGTGELFF
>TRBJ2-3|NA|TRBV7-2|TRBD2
TGTGCCAGCAGCTCCGCGGGAGGGAGAGATACGCAGTATTTT
CASSSAGGRDTQYF
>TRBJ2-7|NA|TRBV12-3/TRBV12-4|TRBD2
TGTGCCAGCAGCTATAGCGGGAGTCGAGGCGAGCAGTACTTC
CASSYSGSRGEQYF
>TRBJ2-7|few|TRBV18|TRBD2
TGTGCCAGCTCACCCGGGACTAGCGGGACTTCCTACGAGCAGTACTTC
CASSPGTSGTSYEQYF
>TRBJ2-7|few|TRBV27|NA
TGTGCCAGCAGTATCCTGGACAGCTCCTACGAGCAGTACTTC
CASSILDSSYEQYF
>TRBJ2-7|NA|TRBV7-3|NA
TGTGCCAGCAGCTTACACGGGGGCGGCTTCTACGAGCAGTACTTC
CASSLHGGGFYEQYF
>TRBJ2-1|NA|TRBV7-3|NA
TGTGCCAGCAGCTTATCCCCGACAGAATACAATGAGCAGTTCTTC
CASSLSPTEYNEQFF
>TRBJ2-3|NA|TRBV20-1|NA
TGCAGTGCTAGACCACCGGGACGTCTCACAGATACGCAGTATTTT
CSARPPGRLTDTQYF
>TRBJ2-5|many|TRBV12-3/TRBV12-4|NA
TGTGCCAGCAGGGACCTAGCCCTCGAGGAGACCCAGTACTTC
CASRDLALEETQYF
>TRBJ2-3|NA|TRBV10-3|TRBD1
TGTGCCATCAGTGAGTCTTTGCAGGGGGCCACAGATACGCAGTATTTT
CAISESLQGATDTQYF